The entry that follows covers one T cell receptor (beta chain) sequence. Its antigen is unidentified. This CDR3 is 16 amino acids long. Trimming took 4 bases from V and 6 from J; bases not matched to a gene: 8. Germline V gene sequence: CDR1 SEHNR, CDR2 FQNEAQ (reference sequence). These data come from a study of response to subunit inactivated influenza vaccine. Findings and caveats of the study: The authors proposed limited new T cell recruitment per seasonal influenza vaccination.

TCRdb re-derived calls from the RT-PCR reads in MiXCR, one entry per CDR3 protein. The repertoire holds about 190,000 distinct CDR3 sequences, with roughly 14% as singletons. The chain links TRBV7-9 to TRBJ2-1, with TRBD2 matching 11 bases. The TCR sequence derives from a middle-aged man who received an inactivated influenza vaccine. Sample: CD8+ T cells sorted from PBMCs, taken 5 days after vaccination. The CDR3 sequence: CASSSTGTSGFNEQFF. The CDR3 nucleotides are TGTGCCAGCAGCTCGACGGGGACTAGCGGTTTCAATGAGCAGTTCTTC.